This T cell receptor beta chain was found in a study of post-analysis software for immune sequencing data. Study summary: Relapsing-remitting, secondary progressive and progressive-relapsing multiple sclerosis were all included among the disease courses. General study results and limits: There was significantly lower normalized Chao1 diversity in multiple sclerosis patients than in controls. TRBV segments more frequent in patients than in controls numbered several and included TRBV5-6, TRBV5-1 and TRBV20-1. With F measure, samples from one preparation batch clustered together strongly.

This clonotype was counted a few times. The target antigen is unknown. Tagging with unique molecular identifiers was a feature of the TCR beta cDNA libraries. Via MiXCR, TCRdb re-called the PCR reads, giving one row per CDR3 protein. The sample lists about 160,000 distinct CDR3 sequences; about 34% were seen once. The germline gives CDR1 SGHTA, CDR2 FQGNSA. Unmatched junction bases numbered 2, after V lost 1 base and J lost 7 bases. There are 14 residues in the CDR3. Here the sequenced sample was blood, taken after autologous hematopoietic stem cell transplantation. This receptor was identified in a girl aged 10 to 17 with multiple sclerosis. The chain links TRBV7-2 to TRBJ2-3; 10 nucleotides line up with TRBD2. The DNA of the CDR3 is TGTGCCAGCAGCTTAGGGACTAGCGGTTATACGCAGTATTTT. This gives the protein CASSLGTSGYTQYF.